Shown below are 10 T cell receptor beta chains from a single sample sequenced in a study of blood T cells in healthy people across ages (dated by TCRdb to 2014 to 2015). The library was produced with 5' RACE. The second PCR ran for about 6 to 11 cycles and used a J-beta primer mix along with a sample-barcoded 5' primer. TCRdb reworked the public reads: Q25 trimming with fastp, MiXCR clone assembly, productive beta chains retained. Duplicate CDR3 protein sequences are folded into a single record with the most common DNA and genes. Counted in this sample were some 1,800,000 distinct CDR3 sequences; roughly two fifths of them appeared once. The ten largest clones take up about 21% of the sample. The specimen was blood. Every receptor here comes from a human donor in good health.

This chain connects TRBV28 to TRBJ1-5; no clear D. CDR1 MDHEN and CDR2 SYDVKM come from the germline V gene. CDR3 length equals 11 residues. V dropped 2 bases and J dropped 15 bases, with 11 bases sitting between them. CDR3 region: CASSLGVVSHF. CDR3 coding DNA: TGTGCCAGCAGTTTAGGAGTGGTGTCGCATTTT.

This sequence joins TRBV5-1 and TRBJ2-3; 8 bases line up with TRBD1. The CDR3 extends over 15 amino acids. Trimming removed 5 bases from V and 4 bases from J; junction bases left unmatched: 9. Germline CDR1 reads SGHRS; CDR2 reads YFSETQ. The CDR3 loop reads CASRMAGGAPDTQYF. The CDR3 nucleotides read TGCGCCAGCAGGATGGCAGGGGGCGCCCCAGATACGCAGTATTTT.

In its sample, this clonotype was seen a few times. The V gene is TRBV24-1, the J gene TRBJ2-1; D not resolved. In germline, CDR1 is KGHDR, CDR2 SFDVKD. V was shortened by 4 bases and J by 8 bases, with 11 bases between the two germline ends. The CDR3 extends over 13 amino acids. This chain's CDR3 is CATSDTIRDEQFF. DNA of the CDR3: TGTGCCACCAGTGACACAATTAGAGATGAGCAGTTCTTC.

This clonotype was seen many times. The V call is TRBV7-2, the J call TRBJ2-3; 8 bases fit TRBD2. This CDR3 comprises 17 residues. Germline-derived CDR1 and CDR2 are SGHTA and FQGNSA. Losses at the gene ends were 4 bases for V and 0 bases for J; bases not matched to a gene: 9. The CDR3 spells CASSSAGLAPSTDTQYF. The CDR3 DNA sequence: TGTGCCAGCAGCTCCGCCGGACTAGCACCGAGCACAGATACGCAGTATTTT.

The sample holds a few counts of this clonotype. The chain is built from TRBV28 and TRBJ2-4, with 9 bases lining up with TRBD1. CDR3 size: 14 residues. Germline V CDR1 and CDR2: MDHEN, SYDVKM. The V gene end was trimmed by 3 bases and the J gene end by 7 bases; junction bases not matched to a gene: 4. This CDR3 is CASSLVDRGNIQYF. The DNA for the CDR3 is TGTGCCAGCAGTTTGGTGGACAGGGGCAACATTCAGTACTTC.

The chain couples TRBV12-3 or TRBV12-4 to TRBJ2-5; D is tentatively TRBD1 or TRBD2 (5 bases each). The CDR3 extends over 14 amino acids. Trimming removed 4 bases at V and 1 base at J, with 10 bases between. CDR3 sequence: CASSWQGPQETQYF. In nucleotides, the CDR3 is TGTGCCAGCAGTTGGCAGGGACCCCAAGAGACCCAGTACTTC.

The chain uses TRBV20-1 and TRBJ2-4, with a possible D match to TRBD1 (5 bases). The end of the DNA fits TRBJ2-7 better, so the J call may be wrong. The CDR3 runs to 15 residues. Germline V lookup: CDR1 DFQATT, CDR2 SNEGSKA (reference sequence). This CDR3 reads CSARDPRAGTYEQYF. CDR3 nucleotides: TGCAGTGCTAGAGATCCCAGGGCAGGGACCTACGAGCAGTACTTC.

This clonotype was detected only once. The chain employs TRBV4-3 and TRBJ2-7; D remains unclear. The V gene's germline CDR1 is LGHNA and CDR2 YSLEER. This CDR3 comprises 16 residues. V shed 0 bases and J shed 3 bases, with 15 bases lying between them. The CDR3 spells CASSQEVFNSRYEQYF. CDR3 DNA sequence: TGCGCCAGCAGCCAAGAAGTCTTTAACTCCCGCTACGAGCAGTACTTC.

A few counts support this clonotype. V is TRBV6-6 and J is TRBJ2-7; possibly TRBD1 for D (5 bases). This CDR3 region has 14 residues. The ends were cut back, 4 bases at V and 2 bases at J, with 12 bases in the middle. The germline V gene encodes CDR1 MNHNY and CDR2 SVGAGI (reference sequence). CDR3 DNA sequence: TGTGCCAGCAGTTCACAGGTGACCCCCTACGAGCAGTACTTC. This codes for CASSSQVTPYEQYF.

This rearrangement joins TRBV15 to TRBJ2-1, with unresolved D. The CDR3 has 14 residues. The ends were cut back, 0 bases at V and 10 bases at J, with 13 bases in the middle. The V gene's germline CDR1 is LNHNV and CDR2 YYDKDF (reference sequence). In DNA form, the CDR3 reads TGTGCCACCAGCAGAGATCGTGGTTGCAGCGAGCAGTTCTTC. This sequence encodes CATSRDRGCSEQFF.